This T cell receptor (beta chain) was captured by sequencing in a study of PD-L1 blockade in urothelial cancer. Profiling relied on immunoSEQ multiplex PCR, and the TCRdb table lists in-frame clones only, not all of them. The data hold some 29,000 clones, with about 89% observed a single time. Patients presented with locally advanced or metastatic urothelial carcinoma. Here the sequenced sample was PBMCs, taken around atezolizumab (anti-PD-L1) treatment. This receptor was taken from a man between 50 and 59 years old with urothelial cancer.

This chain's CDR3 is CASSLGAGRNQETQYF. As DNA, the CDR3 is TGTGCCAGCAGCCTCGGGGCAGGGAGGAACCAAGAGACCCAGTACTTC. This chain links TRBV7-8 with TRBJ2-5, with a weak D call TRBD2 (6 bases). This CDR3 contains 16 residues. The V gene lost 5 bases and the J gene lost 0 bases, with 16 bases spanning the gap. Germline CDR1 and CDR2: SGHVS and FQNEAQ.